The rows below give T cell receptor beta chains drawn from one sample of a study of blood T cell repertoires in COVID-19. Only in-frame clones appear in the TCRdb table, and some are missing; sequencing was by immunoSEQ multiplex PCR. The sample has 200,000 to 250,000 clones; approximately 84% are singletons. Sequencing used peripheral blood. The receptors were gathered from a man aged 50 or older who had recovered from COVID-19. Each CDR3 is given with its conserved first and last residue. D genes are given only for firm matches. Rows give clone size only sometimes, using once, few, many, or a class for an expanded clone.

d_call	v_call	clone_size	j_call	cdr3_aa	cdr3_nt
TRBD2	TRBV10-3	-	TRBJ2-2	CAISDPGLAENTGELFF	TGTGCCATCAGTGACCCCGGACTAGCGGAGAACACCGGGGAGCTGTTTTTT
TRBD2	TRBV19	-	TRBJ2-7	CASSSTSDSYEQYF	TGTGCCAGTAGTTCTACTAGCGATTCCTACGAGCAGTACTTC
TRBD1	TRBV9	-	TRBJ2-5	CASSVGGTGQETQYF	TGTGCCAGCAGCGTAGGGGGGACAGGGCAAGAGACCCAGTACTTC
TRBD2	TRBV7-2	-	TRBJ2-1	CASSLGLAANNEQFF	TGTGCCAGCAGCCTAGGACTAGCGGCGAACAATGAGCAGTTCTTC
-	TRBV18	-	TRBJ1-4	CASSPRGTENEKLFF	TGTGCCAGCTCACCGCGGGGGACTGAGAATGAAAAACTGTTTTTT
-	TRBV7-2	few	TRBJ2-1	CASSLLLRSSYNEQFF	TGTGCCAGCAGCTTACTTCTTAGAAGCTCCTACAATGAGCAGTTCTTC
-	TRBV25-1	-	TRBJ2-2	CASSVLGPNTGELFF	TGTGCCAGCAGTGTGCTGGGGCCGAACACAGGGGAGCTGTTTTTT
-	TRBV30	-	TRBJ2-7	CAWKNARLANTYEQYF	TGTGCCTGGAAGAACGCCCGGCTAGCGAATACCTACGAGCAGTACTTC
-	TRBV19	-	TRBJ2-7	CASRRDAGPGGYEQYF	TGTGCCAGTAGAAGGGACGCGGGGCCCGGAGGCTACGAGCAGTACTTC
TRBD2	TRBV5-1	-	TRBJ2-1	CASTGGGETYNEQFF	TGCGCCAGCACGGGAGGCGGGGAGACCTACAATGAGCAGTTCTTC
-	TRBV5-6	-	TRBJ2-3	CASSQTGAGTDTQYF	TGTGCCAGCAGCCAAACAGGAGCAGGGACAGATACGCAGTATTTT
TRBD1	TRBV19	-	TRBJ2-7	CASSTGGESTYEQYF	TGTGCCAGTAGTACAGGGGGCGAGTCTACCTACGAGCAGTACTTC